Following are 16 T cell receptor beta chains from one sample sequenced in a study of blood T cell repertoires in COVID-19. Sequencing was performed with immunoSEQ multiplex PCR; in TCRdb, only in-frame clones are kept and a portion is missing. The sample holds 300,000 to 400,000 clones, around nine tenths seen once. Sequencing input: peripheral blood. These receptors all come from a woman under 30 who had recovered from COVID-19.

The chain is built from TRBV2 and TRBJ2-2; 11 positions agree with TRBD2. CDR1 and CDR2 from the germline V gene are SNHLY and FYNNEI. Trimming cost V 5 bases and J 5 bases; bases outside gene matches: 4. The length of the CDR3 is 15 residues. CDR3 nucleotide sequence: TGTGCCAGCAGTAAGGGACTAGCGGCAACCGGGGAGCTGTTTTTT. Translating it yields CASSKGLAATGELFF. The variable domain in full, completed from reference TRBV2 and TRBJ2-2, reads EPEVTQTPSHQVTQMGQEVILRCVPISNHLYFYWYRQILGQKVEFLVSFYNNEISEKSEIFDDQFSVERPDGSNFTLKIRSTKLEDSAMYFCASSKGLAATGELFFGEGSRLTVL.

The CDR3 spells CAITMRLGNNEQFF. CDR3 DNA sequence: TGTGCCATCACCATGCGACTAGGTAACAATGAGCAGTTCTTC. The chain combines TRBV10-3 with TRBJ2-1; tentatively, D is TRBD2 (6 bases). The CDR3 runs to 14 residues. Per the germline V gene, CDR1 is ENHRY and CDR2 is SYGVKD. V dropped 7 bases and J dropped 5 bases, with 15 bases sitting between them.

The rearrangement uses TRBV5-1 and TRBJ2-3; TRBD2 matches at 13 bases. With V trimmed by 4 bases and J by 0 bases, 8 bases remained unmatched. Germline loops: CDR1 SGHRS, CDR2 YFSETQ. This CDR3 spans 18 amino acids. The chain's CDR3 is CASSPGLAGVPSTDTQYF. In nucleotides, the CDR3 is TGCGCCAGCAGCCCAGGACTAGCGGGAGTCCCTAGCACAGATACGCAGTATTTT.

The chain employs TRBV19 and TRBJ2-1, with TRBD1 matching 8 bases. J lost 7 bases, V lost 7 bases, and 9 bases had no gene match. Germline V gene sequence: CDR1 LNHDA, CDR2 SQIVND (reference sequence). The CDR3 is 14 amino acids. The CDR3 nucleotides are TGTGCCAGTACCGGACAGGGTCTCGGGAATGAGCAGTTCTTC. Its translation: CASTGQGLGNEQFF.

V usage is TRBV10-3 and J usage is TRBJ1-6; tentatively, D is TRBD1 (6 bases). The CDR3 contains 14 residues. The germline gives CDR1 ENHRY, CDR2 SYGVKD. V dropped 4 bases and J dropped 5 bases, with 9 bases sitting between them. The CDR3 DNA follows: TGTGCCATCAGTGTTTCAGGGGATAATTCACCCCTCCACTTT. Protein product: CAISVSGDNSPLHF.

This chain links TRBV9 with TRBJ2-3, with unresolved D. Trimming took off 2 bases at V and 5 bases at J, with 9 bases between the two ends. CDR1 SGDLS and CDR2 YYNGEE come from the germline V gene. The CDR3 is 13 amino acids. The CDR3 here is CASSVQVGDTQYF. Written as DNA, the CDR3 is TGTGCCAGCAGCGTTCAGGTTGGAGATACGCAGTATTTT.

This clone was observed a few times. The chain combines TRBV11-3 with TRBJ2-2, with 8 nucleotides matching TRBD1. Losses at the gene ends were 7 bases for V and 1 base for J; bases not matched to a gene: 8. The CDR3 extends over 16 amino acids. In germline, CDR1 is SGHNT, CDR2 YENEEA. Written as DNA, the CDR3 is TGTGCCAGCACCTCCCAGGGGGCCCAGAACACCGGGGAGCTGTTTTTT. Amino acids: CASTSQGAQNTGELFF.

The V gene is TRBV10-1, the J gene TRBJ2-3, with 7 nucleotides matching TRBD2. V shed 3 bases, J shed 3 bases, and the junction held 0 bases outside the gene matches. Germline values: CDR1 WNHNN, CDR2 SYGVQD (reference sequence). This CDR3 contains 13 residues. CDR3 residues: CASSELATDTQYF. CDR3 bases: TGCGCCAGCAGTGAACTAGCGACAGATACGCAGTATTTT.

The V and J genes are TRBV2 and TRBJ2-1; 15 bases align to TRBD2. CDR1 and CDR2 (germline): SNHLY, FYNNEI. V lost 6 bases and J lost 7; bases outside the gene matches: 7. The CDR3 is made up of 16 amino acids. CDR3 bases: TGTGCCAGCAGCCTAGGACTAGCGGGAGGGCTAAATGAGCAGTTCTTC. Protein product: CASSLGLAGGLNEQFF.

The chain carries TRBV19 and TRBJ2-5; D perhaps matches TRBD2 (5 bases). V dropped 5 bases and J dropped 4 bases, with 14 bases sitting between them. The germline V gene encodes CDR1 LNHDA and CDR2 SQIVND (reference sequence). The CDR3 length is 14 residues. The CDR3 nucleotides are TGTGCCAGTAGTTCCGGGAAGAGGGCAGAGACCCAGTACTTC. Translation: CASSSGKRAETQYF.

The chain employs TRBV9 and TRBJ2-3, with D perhaps TRBD2 (6 bases). Per the germline V gene, CDR1 is SGDLS and CDR2 is YYNGEE. The ends were cut back, 0 bases at V and 0 bases at J, with 11 bases in the middle. The CDR3 covers 16 residues. CDR3 DNA sequence: TGTGCCAGCAGCGTAGGGGCAGGGACTAGCACAGATACGCAGTATTTT. This encodes CASSVGAGTSTDTQYF.

V usage is TRBV30 and J usage is TRBJ2-3, with TRBD2 matching 8 bases. The CDR3 loop spans 13 amino acids. Per germline, CDR1 GTSNPN and CDR2 SVGIG (reference sequence). J gave up 5 bases and V 1 base, and 2 bases lay outside the gene matches. The CDR3 region has the DNA TGTGCCTGGAGTGGGCTAGCGGGAGATACGCAGTATTTT. Translating it yields CAWSGLAGDTQYF.

The V and J genes are TRBV11-3 and TRBJ2-2; 12 positions agree with TRBD2. Unmatched junction bases numbered 12, after V lost 0 bases and J lost 7 bases. The V gene's germline CDR1 is SGHNT and CDR2 YENEEA. The CDR3 covers 19 residues. CDR3 sequence reads: CASSLDPGLAGKGVGELFF. CDR3 sequence (DNA): TGTGCCAGCAGCTTAGATCCCGGACTAGCGGGAAAAGGGGTCGGGGAGCTGTTTTTT. Full variable domain (missing parts from reference TRBV11-3 and TRBJ2-2): EAGVVQSPRYKIIEKKQPVAFWCNPISGHNTLYWYLQNLGQGPELLIRYENEEAVDDSQLPKDRFSAERLKGVDSTLKIQPAELGDSAVYLCASSLDPGLAGKGVGELFFGEGSRLTVL.

V and J are TRBV9 and TRBJ2-1; no clear D. The CDR3 is made up of 13 amino acids. V was clipped by 3 bases and J by 6 bases, with 10 bases between them. CDR1 SGDLS and CDR2 YYNGEE come from the germline V gene. CDR3: CASSDPKLNEQFF. The CDR3, as DNA: TGTGCCAGCAGCGATCCAAAGCTCAATGAGCAGTTCTTC. Variable domain in full (rest from reference TRBV9 and TRBJ2-1): DSGVTQTPKHLITATGQRVTLRCSPRSGDLSVYWYQQSLDQGLQFLIQYYNGEERAKGNILERFSAQQFPDLHSELNLSSLELGDSALYFCASSDPKLNEQFFGPGTRLTVL.

The chain carries TRBV10-3 and TRBJ2-7; D perhaps matches TRBD1 (5 bases). The V gene lost 10 bases and the J gene lost 0 bases, with 25 bases spanning the gap. This CDR3 is 17 amino acids long. Germline V gives CDR1 ENHRY, CDR2 SYGVKD. In DNA form, the CDR3 reads TGTGCCACCTCACAGACTGTCTTGGCAGGGCTCTCCTACGAGCAGTACGTC. As protein: CATSQTVLAGLSYEQYV.

The CDR3 protein is CASSEEWRAIEQFF. In DNA form, the CDR3 reads TGTGCCAGCAGTGAAGAGTGGCGGGCCATTGAGCAGTTCTTC. The J gene is TRBJ2-1, the V gene TRBV6-1; perhaps TRBD2 as D (5 bases). The CDR3 consists of 14 residues. The V gene's germline CDR1 is MNHNS and CDR2 SASEGT. V lost 1 base, J lost 9 bases, and 13 bases lay in between.